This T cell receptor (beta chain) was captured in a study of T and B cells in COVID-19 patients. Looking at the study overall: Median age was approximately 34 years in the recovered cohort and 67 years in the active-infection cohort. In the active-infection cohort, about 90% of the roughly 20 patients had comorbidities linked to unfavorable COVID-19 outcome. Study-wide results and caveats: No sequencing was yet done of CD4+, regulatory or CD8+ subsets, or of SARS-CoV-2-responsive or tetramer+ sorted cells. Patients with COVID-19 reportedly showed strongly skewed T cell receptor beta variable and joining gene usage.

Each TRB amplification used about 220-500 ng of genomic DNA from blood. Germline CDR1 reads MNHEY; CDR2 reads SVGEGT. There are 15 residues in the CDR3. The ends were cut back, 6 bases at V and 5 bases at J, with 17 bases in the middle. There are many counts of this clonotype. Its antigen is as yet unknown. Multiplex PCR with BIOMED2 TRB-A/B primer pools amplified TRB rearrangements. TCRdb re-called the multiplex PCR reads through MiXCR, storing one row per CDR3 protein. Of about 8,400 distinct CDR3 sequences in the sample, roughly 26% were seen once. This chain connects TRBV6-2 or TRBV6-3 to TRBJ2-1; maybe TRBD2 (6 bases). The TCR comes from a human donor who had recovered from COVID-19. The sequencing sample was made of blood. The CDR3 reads CASSLIRGINNEQFF. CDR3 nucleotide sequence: TGTGCCAGCAGCCTGATCCGGGGGATTAACAATGAGCAGTTCTTC.